Reported below is one TCR beta chain. The data derive from a study of CD8+ T cells in alopecia areata. It was cDNA, reverse transcribed from extracted RNA, that served as the sequencing template. Some clones are missing from TCRdb's copy, which holds only in-frame ones; the method was immunoSEQ multiplex PCR. The table includes some 200,000 clones, about three fifths detected once. Treatment reported: oral pan-JAK inhibitor, 5-10 mg twice daily. The study team obtained lesional scalp punch biopsies and peripheral blood from alopecia areata patients. The CDR3 is 13 residues long. V was clipped by 3 bases and J by 1 base, with 9 bases between them. Germline lookup yields CDR1 SQVTM and CDR2 ANQGSEA.

The clonotype comes from a human donor with alopecia areata. The chain links TRBV29-1 to TRBJ1-1, with D perhaps TRBD1 (6 bases). The source was CD4+ T cells sorted from blood, collected at week 24, from a patient treated with tofacitinib. The CDR3 is CSVDGRGNTEAFF. CDR3 nucleotides: TGCAGCGTTGATGGCAGGGGGAACACTGAAGCTTTCTTT. Full variable domain (remainder filled in from reference TRBV29-1 and TRBJ1-1): SAVISQKPSRDICQRGTSLTIQCQVDSQVTMMFWYRQQPGQSLTLIATANQGSEATYESGFVIDKFPISRPNLTFSTLTVSNMSPEDSSIYLCSVDGRGNTEAFFGQGTRLTVV.